This T cell receptor (beta chain) emerged from a study of blood T cell repertoires in COVID-19. In terms of age and location, participants ranged from roughly 18 to 95 years and lived in about two dozen US areas. As handled by the study authors: Cell counts per sample came from amplifying reference gene primers. Libraries were prepared by immunoSEQ multiplex PCR; TCRdb keeps only in-frame clonotypes and omits some of them. D and trimming were read from the DNA, whereas the V and J calls and clone size are those reported in that table. This sample has 300,000 or so clones; roughly nine tenths occur once, and the top ten carry 2% to 3%. CDR3 length: 15 amino acids. Germline CDR1 and CDR2: SGHAT and FQNNGV. Trimming pared 5 bases from V and 0 bases from J, leaving 14 bases between.

The specimen was PBMCs or T cells enriched from blood (not recorded which). The TCR originated in a man in his sixties who had recovered from COVID-19. The V call is TRBV11-2, the J call TRBJ2-7; maybe TRBD2 (5 bases). CDR3 region: CASSPADGGSYEQYF. In nucleotides, the CDR3 is TGTGCCAGCAGCCCGGCTGATGGAGGCTCCTACGAGCAGTACTTC.